What follows are 13 T cell receptor beta chains derived from one specimen sequenced in a study of blood T cell repertoires in COVID-19. TCRdb keeps only in-frame clones here, not all; method: immunoSEQ multiplex PCR. The repertoire holds roughly 250,000 clones, with around 90% as singletons. The sample consisted of peripheral blood. All receptors derive from a young man with COVID-19, enrolled during active disease.

This sequence joins TRBV2 and TRBJ2-1, with TRBD2 matching over 9 bases. This CDR3 has 15 residues. J lost 5 bases, V lost 6 bases, and 8 bases had no gene match. Germline loops: CDR1 SNHLY, CDR2 FYNNEI. The CDR3 spells CASSQRLAANNEQFF. Written as DNA, the CDR3 is TGTGCCAGCAGCCAAAGACTAGCGGCGAACAATGAGCAGTTCTTC.

The chain employs TRBV6-5 and TRBJ1-4; 10 positions match TRBD1. Losses at the gene ends were 7 bases for V and 8 bases for J; bases not matched to a gene: 7. The CDR3 has 14 residues. Looked up from germline, CDR1 is MNHEY and CDR2 is SVGAGI. DNA for the CDR3: TGTGCCAGCACCGGGGACAGGGGAGGGGAAAAACTGTTTTTT. Its translation: CASTGDRGGEKLFF.

In DNA, the CDR3 is TGTGCCAGCACAGGGACAGGGCCTGGGAACACTGAAGCTTTCTTT. Protein product: CASTGTGPGNTEAFF. The J gene is TRBJ1-1, the V gene TRBV2, with 9 bases lining up with TRBD1. Trimming at V came to 7 bases and at J to 1 base, leaving 7 bases not matched to a gene. This CDR3 region has 15 residues. The V gene's germline CDR1 is SNHLY and CDR2 FYNNEI. Full variable domain (outside the CDR3, taken from reference TRBV2 and TRBJ1-1): EPEVTQTPSHQVTQMGQEVILRCVPISNHLYFYWYRQILGQKVEFLVSFYNNEISEKSEIFDDQFSVERPDGSNFTLKIRSTKLEDSAMYFCASTGTGPGNTEAFFGQGTRLTVV.

The chain employs TRBV3-1 (or the pseudogene TRBV3-2) and TRBJ2-7; D uncertain. This CDR3 contains 13 residues. Trimming pared 1 base from V and 4 bases from J, leaving 8 bases between. Germline V lookup: CDR1 LGHDT, CDR2 YNNKEL (reference sequence). CDR3 DNA: TGTGCCAGCAGCCAAGTTTCCGGTTACGAGCAGTACTTC. Its protein product is CASSQVSGYEQYF.

The rearrangement links TRBV29-1 to TRBJ2-5; 9 bases match TRBD1. This CDR3 has 13 residues. The J segment lost 0 bases and the V segment lost 6 bases, leaving 2 bases of the junction unmatched. Per germline, CDR1 SQVTM and CDR2 ANQGSEA. The CDR3 nucleotides read TGCAGCGTAGGGACAGGGTACCAAGAGACCCAGTACTTC. It translates to CSVGTGYQETQYF.

The genes are TRBV11-3 and TRBJ2-1, with 7 bases identical to TRBD2. V shed 5 bases, J shed 1 base, and the junction held 11 bases outside the gene matches. The CDR3 runs 17 residues. CDR1 is SGHNT and CDR2 is YENEEA in the germline V gene. The CDR3 is CASSPRGGGLSYNEQFF. CDR3 nucleotides: TGTGCCAGCAGCCCTAGGGGCGGGGGACTATCCTACAATGAGCAGTTCTTC.

The V gene is TRBV7-7, the J gene TRBJ2-7; 10 bases map to TRBD1. CDR1 and CDR2 (germline): SSHAT, FNYEAQ (reference sequence). V was clipped by 5 bases and J by 5 bases; unmatched bases: 3. The CDR3 is 13 residues long. CDR3 DNA sequence: TGTGCCAGCAGCACGGGACAGGGGAACGAGCAGTACTTC. Its protein product is CASSTGQGNEQYF.

This chain joins TRBV5-6 and TRBJ2-5, with 8 positions matching TRBD1. CDR1 and CDR2 from the germline V gene are SGHDT and YYEEEE. V was pared by 1 base and J by 5 bases, with 7 bases of the junction left unmatched. There are 15 residues in the CDR3. This CDR3 reads CASSLNRGEMETQYF. The CDR3 DNA sequence: TGTGCCAGCAGCTTGAACAGGGGGGAAATGGAGACCCAGTACTTC.

The chain is built from TRBV3-1 (or the pseudogene TRBV3-2) and TRBJ1-5; D call uncertain. The CDR3 runs to 14 residues. Per the germline V gene, CDR1 is LGHDT and CDR2 is YNNKEL (reference sequence). The germline V and J ends were trimmed by 1 base and 4 bases, with 8 bases remaining between them. CDR3 protein: CASSQAGQNQPQHF. The CDR3 DNA sequence: TGTGCCAGCAGCCAAGCGGGTCAGAATCAGCCCCAGCATTTT.

The chain couples TRBV5-4 to TRBJ2-5; 10 nucleotides align to TRBD2. The germline V gene encodes CDR1 SGHNT and CDR2 YYREEE (reference sequence). V shed 4 bases and J 1 base; nucleotides not matched to a gene: 4. The CDR3 spans 15 residues. CDR3 in amino acids: CASSRGLASQETQYF. The DNA of the CDR3 is TGTGCCAGCAGCCGGGGACTAGCGAGCCAAGAGACCCAGTACTTC.

The V and J genes are TRBV5-1 and TRBJ2-3; TRBD2 matches 7 bases. The CDR3 runs to 14 residues. Germline assignment: CDR1 SGHRS and CDR2 YFSETQ. V was pared by 6 bases and J by 1 base, with 5 bases of the junction left unmatched. The CDR3 coding sequence is TGCGCCAGCAACGTGGGGAGGGGCACAGATACGCAGTATTTT. Encoded protein: CASNVGRGTDTQYF.

The rearrangement uses TRBV5-1 and TRBJ1-5; D is undetermined. This CDR3 is 13 amino acids long. Trimming pared 4 bases from V and 5 bases from J, leaving 10 bases between. CDR1 SGHRS and CDR2 YFSETQ come from the germline V gene. CDR3 sequence: CASSASVDQPQHF. The CDR3, as DNA: TGCGCCAGCAGCGCCAGTGTCGATCAGCCCCAGCATTTT.

V usage is TRBV11-2 and J usage is TRBJ1-4, with D hard to call. Trimming took 0 bases from V and 4 from J, leaving 6 bases between them. Germline V lookup: CDR1 SGHAT, CDR2 FQNNGV. The CDR3 totals 14 residues. CDR3 region: CASSLDSVNEKLFF. As DNA, the CDR3 is TGTGCCAGCAGCTTAGACTCCGTTAATGAAAAACTGTTTTTT.